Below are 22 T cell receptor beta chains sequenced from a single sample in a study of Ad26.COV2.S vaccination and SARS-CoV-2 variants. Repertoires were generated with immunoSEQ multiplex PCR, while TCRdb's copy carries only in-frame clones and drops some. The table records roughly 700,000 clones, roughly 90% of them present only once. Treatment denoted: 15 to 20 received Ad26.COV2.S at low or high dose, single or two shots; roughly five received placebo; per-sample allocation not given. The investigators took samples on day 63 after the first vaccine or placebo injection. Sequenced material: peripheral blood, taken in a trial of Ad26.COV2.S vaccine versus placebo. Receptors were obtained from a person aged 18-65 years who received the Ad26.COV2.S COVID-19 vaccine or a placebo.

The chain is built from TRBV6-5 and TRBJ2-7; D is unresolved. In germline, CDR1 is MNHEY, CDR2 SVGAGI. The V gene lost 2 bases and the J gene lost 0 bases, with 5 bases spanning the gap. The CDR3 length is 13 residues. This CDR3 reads CASSYPNSYEQYF. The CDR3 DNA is TGTGCCAGCAGTTACCCGAACTCCTACGAGCAGTACTTC.

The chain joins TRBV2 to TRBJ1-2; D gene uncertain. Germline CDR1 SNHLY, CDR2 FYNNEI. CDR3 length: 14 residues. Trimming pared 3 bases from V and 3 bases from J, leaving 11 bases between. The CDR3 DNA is TGTGCCAGCAGTGAGCGCATTAACTACTATGGCTACACCTTC. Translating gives CASSERINYYGYTF. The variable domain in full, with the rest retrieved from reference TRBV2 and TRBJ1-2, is EPEVTQTPSHQVTQMGQEVILRCVPISNHLYFYWYRQILGQKVEFLVSFYNNEISEKSEIFDDQFSVERPDGSNFTLKIRSTKLEDSAMYFCASSERINYYGYTFGSGTRLTVV.

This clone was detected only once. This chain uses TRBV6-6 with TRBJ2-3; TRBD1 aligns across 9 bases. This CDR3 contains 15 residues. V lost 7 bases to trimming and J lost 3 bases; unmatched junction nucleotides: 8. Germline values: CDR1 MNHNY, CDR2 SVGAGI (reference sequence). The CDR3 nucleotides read TGTGCCAGCACTCACCGGGACAGGGATACAGATACGCAGTATTTT. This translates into CASTHRDRDTDTQYF.

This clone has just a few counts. Here the CDR3 reads CASSLGDRGYRYTF. CDR3 nucleotides: TGTGCCAGCAGCTTGGGTGACAGGGGTTATCGCTACACCTTC. The chain employs TRBV5-5 and TRBJ1-2; the match to TRBD1 covers 8 bases. V gave up 0 bases and J gave up 9 bases; unmatched junction bases: 7. CDR3 length: 14 amino acids. Germline V gene sequence: CDR1 SGHKS, CDR2 YYEKEE (reference sequence).

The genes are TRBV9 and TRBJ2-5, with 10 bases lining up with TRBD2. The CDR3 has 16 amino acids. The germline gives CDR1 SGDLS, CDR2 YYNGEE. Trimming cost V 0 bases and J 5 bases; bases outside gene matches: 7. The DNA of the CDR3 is TGTGCCAGCAGCGTAGAGGCCAGCGGGGGGGCCGAGACCCAGTACTTC. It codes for CASSVEASGGAETQYF.

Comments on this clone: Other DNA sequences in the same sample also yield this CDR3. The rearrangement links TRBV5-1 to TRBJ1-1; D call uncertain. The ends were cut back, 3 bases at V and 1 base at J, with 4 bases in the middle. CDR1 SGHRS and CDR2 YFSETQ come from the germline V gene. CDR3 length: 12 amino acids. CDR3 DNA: TGCGCCAGCAGCTCAAAGAACACTGAAGCTTTCTTT. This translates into CASSSKNTEAFF.

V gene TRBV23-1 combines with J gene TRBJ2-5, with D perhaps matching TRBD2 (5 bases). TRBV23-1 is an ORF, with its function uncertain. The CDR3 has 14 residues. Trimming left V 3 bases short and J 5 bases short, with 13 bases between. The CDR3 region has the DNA TGCGCCAGCAGTCACCCTAGAGGGTGCGAGACCCAGTACTTC. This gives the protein CASSHPRGCETQYF.

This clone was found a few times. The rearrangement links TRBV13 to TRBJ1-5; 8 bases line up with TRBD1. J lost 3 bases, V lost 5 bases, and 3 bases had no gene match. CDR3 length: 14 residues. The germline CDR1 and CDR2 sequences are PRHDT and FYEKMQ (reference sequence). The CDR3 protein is CASSQGQANQPQHF. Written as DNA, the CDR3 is TGTGCCAGCAGCCAGGGACAGGCCAATCAGCCCCAGCATTTT.

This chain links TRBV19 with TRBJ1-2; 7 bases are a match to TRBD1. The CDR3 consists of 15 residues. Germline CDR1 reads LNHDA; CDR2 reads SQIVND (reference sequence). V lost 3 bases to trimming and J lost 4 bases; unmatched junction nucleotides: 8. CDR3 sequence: CASSITGGGGYGYTF. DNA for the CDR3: TGTGCCAGTAGTATCACCGGAGGGGGCGGCTATGGCTACACCTTC.

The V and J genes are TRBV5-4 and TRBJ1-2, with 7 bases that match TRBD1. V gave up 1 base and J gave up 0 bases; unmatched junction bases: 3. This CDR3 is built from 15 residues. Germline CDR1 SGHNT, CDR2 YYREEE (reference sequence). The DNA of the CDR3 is TGTGCCAGCAGCTTGCGAGGGGGCGCTAACTATGGCTACACCTTC. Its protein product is CASSLRGGANYGYTF.

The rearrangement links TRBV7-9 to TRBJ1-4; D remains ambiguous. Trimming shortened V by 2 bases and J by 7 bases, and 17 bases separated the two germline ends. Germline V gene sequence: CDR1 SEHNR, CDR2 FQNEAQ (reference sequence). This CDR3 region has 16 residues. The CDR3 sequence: CASSLNSWEGGEKLFF. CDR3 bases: TGTGCCAGCAGCTTAAATTCCTGGGAGGGAGGTGAAAAACTGTTTTTT.

In DNA form, the CDR3 reads TGTGCCAGCAGCTTACCCGACAGGACAGTTGAAGCTTTCTTT. This sequence encodes CASSLPDRTVEAFF. V usage is TRBV7-9 and J usage is TRBJ1-1; D might be TRBD1 (6 bases). The length of the CDR3 is 14 residues. Germline values: CDR1 SEHNR, CDR2 FQNEAQ (reference sequence). V gave up 2 bases and J gave up 7 bases, with 14 bases separating them.

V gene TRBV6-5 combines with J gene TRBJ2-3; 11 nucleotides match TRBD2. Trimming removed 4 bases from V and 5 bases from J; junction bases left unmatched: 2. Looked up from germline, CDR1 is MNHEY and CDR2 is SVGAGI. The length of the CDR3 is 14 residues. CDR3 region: CASSWLAGGDTQYF. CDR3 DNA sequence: TGTGCCAGCAGTTGGCTAGCGGGAGGAGATACGCAGTATTTT.

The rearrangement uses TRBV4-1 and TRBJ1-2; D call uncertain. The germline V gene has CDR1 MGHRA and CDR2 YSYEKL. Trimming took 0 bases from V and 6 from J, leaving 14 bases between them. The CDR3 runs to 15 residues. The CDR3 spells CASSQEVGGWNGYTF. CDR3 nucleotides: TGCGCCAGCAGCCAAGAGGTCGGTGGTTGGAATGGCTACACCTTC.

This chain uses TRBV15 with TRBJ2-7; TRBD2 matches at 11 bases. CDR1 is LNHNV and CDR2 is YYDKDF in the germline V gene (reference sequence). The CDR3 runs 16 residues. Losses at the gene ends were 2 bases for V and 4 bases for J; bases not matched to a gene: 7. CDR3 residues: CATSRRLAGYDYEQYF. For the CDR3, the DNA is TGTGCCACCAGCAGACGACTAGCGGGGTACGATTACGAGCAGTACTTC.

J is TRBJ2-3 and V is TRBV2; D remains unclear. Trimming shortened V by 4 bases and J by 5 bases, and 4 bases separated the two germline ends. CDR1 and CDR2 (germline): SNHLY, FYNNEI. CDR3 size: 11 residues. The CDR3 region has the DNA TGTGCCAGCAGTGGAATAGATACGCAGTATTTT. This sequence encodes CASSGIDTQYF. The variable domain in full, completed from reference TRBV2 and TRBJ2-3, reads EPEVTQTPSHQVTQMGQEVILRCVPISNHLYFYWYRQILGQKVEFLVSFYNNEISEKSEIFDDQFSVERPDGSNFTLKIRSTKLEDSAMYFCASSGIDTQYFGPGTRLTVL.

The CDR3, as DNA: TGTGCCAGCAGCCCGGGAATCACCGGGGAGCTGTTTTTT. Protein: CASSPGITGELFF. This rearrangement joins TRBV3-1 (or the pseudogene TRBV3-2) to TRBJ2-2; weak D call: TRBD2 (5 bases). The CDR3 runs to 13 residues. CDR1 LGHDT and CDR2 YNNKEL come from the germline V gene (reference sequence). V shed 4 bases and J shed 4 bases, with 7 bases lying between them.

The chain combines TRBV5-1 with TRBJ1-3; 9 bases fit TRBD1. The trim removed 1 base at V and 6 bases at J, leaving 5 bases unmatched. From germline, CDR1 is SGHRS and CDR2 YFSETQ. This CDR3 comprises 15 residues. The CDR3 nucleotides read TGCGCCAGCAGCTTGATGGGACAGGGTGAAAACACCATATATTTT. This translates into CASSLMGQGENTIYF. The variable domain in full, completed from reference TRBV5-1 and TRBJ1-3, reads KAGVTQTPRYLIKTRGQQVTLSCSPISGHRSVSWYQQTPGQGLQFLFEYFSETQRNKGNFPGRFSGRQFSNSRSEMNVSTLELGDSALYLCASSLMGQGENTIYFGEGSWLTVV.

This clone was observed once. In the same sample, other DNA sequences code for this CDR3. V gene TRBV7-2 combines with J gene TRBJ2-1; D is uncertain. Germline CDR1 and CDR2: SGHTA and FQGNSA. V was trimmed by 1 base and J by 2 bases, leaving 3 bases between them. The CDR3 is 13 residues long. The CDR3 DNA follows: TGTGCCAGCAGCTTAGGGGCCTACAATGAGCAGTTCTTC. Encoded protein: CASSLGAYNEQFF. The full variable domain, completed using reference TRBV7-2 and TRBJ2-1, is GAGVSQSPSNKVTEKGKDVELRCDPISGHTALYWYRQSLGQGLEFLIYFQGNSAPDKSGLPSDRFSAERTGGSVSTLTIQRTQQEDSAVYLCASSLGAYNEQFFGPGTRLTVL.

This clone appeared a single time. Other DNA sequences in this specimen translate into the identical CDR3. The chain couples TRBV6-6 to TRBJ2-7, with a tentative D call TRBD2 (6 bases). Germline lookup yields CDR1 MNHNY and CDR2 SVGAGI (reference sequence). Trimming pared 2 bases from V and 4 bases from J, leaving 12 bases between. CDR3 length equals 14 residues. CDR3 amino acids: CASSYGTGTYEQYF. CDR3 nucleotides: TGTGCCAGCAGTTACGGGACTGGCACTTACGAGCAGTACTTC.

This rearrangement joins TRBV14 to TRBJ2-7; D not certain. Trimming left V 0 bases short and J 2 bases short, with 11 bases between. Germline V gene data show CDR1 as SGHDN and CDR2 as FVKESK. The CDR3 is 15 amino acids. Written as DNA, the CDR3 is TGTGCCAGCAGCCAAGATATAGGGTCCGCCTACGAGCAGTACTTC. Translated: CASSQDIGSAYEQYF.

The CDR3 DNA follows: TGTGCCAGCAGCCAAGAGGCGCGGAGGCTAGCGTGGATCAAAATGCTGGAGAACGAGCAGTACTTC. It encodes CASSQEARRLAWIKMLENEQYF. V and J are TRBV14 and TRBJ2-7; D possibly corresponds to TRBD2 (6 bases). Trimming removed 0 bases from V and 5 bases from J, with 35 bases in between. The CDR3 extends over 22 amino acids. Germline CDR1 is SGHDN and CDR2 is FVKESK.